One and the same sample provided the 21 T cell receptor beta chains below, sequenced in a study of healthy donors' naive CD4 and CD8 T cells. Starting from about 470 ng of total RNA, TCR libraries were made with linear amplification. MiXCR, run by TCRdb on the reads, gives a single entry per CDR3 protein. The repertoire holds 200,000 or so distinct CDR3 sequences, with around three quarters as singletons. The sequenced material came from naive CD4+ and CD8+ T cells sorted from blood, pooled from several donors. All receptors come from a pool of human donors in good health; the sample pools cells from several healthy donors.

The J gene is TRBJ2-7, the V gene TRBV5-5, with D unresolved. V shed 2 bases and J shed 0 bases, with 9 bases lying between them. The CDR3 extends over 14 amino acids. Germline V gene sequence: CDR1 SGHKS, CDR2 YYEKEE (reference sequence). The CDR3 DNA is TGTGCCAGCAGCTTCTCTTGGAGCTCCTACGAGCAGTACTTC. Protein product: CASSFSWSSYEQYF.

The chain is built from TRBV19 and TRBJ2-1, with TRBD2 identical over 7 bases. This CDR3 spans 15 amino acids. Germline CDR1 and CDR2: LNHDA and SQIVND (reference sequence). V lost 5 bases and J lost 4; bases outside the gene matches: 8. The CDR3 DNA reads TGTGCCAGTAGTCCCCCGGGACTACTGTACAATGAGCAGTTCTTC. This translates into CASSPPGLLYNEQFF.

CDR3 residues: CASSFFGATDTQYF. The CDR3 region has the DNA TGTGCCAGCAGTTTCTTTGGGGCCACAGATACGCAGTATTTT. J is TRBJ2-3 and V is TRBV27, with D tentatively TRBD1 (5 bases). CDR1 MNHEY and CDR2 SMNVEV come from the germline V gene (reference sequence). This CDR3 has 14 residues. Trimming cost V 3 bases and J 2 bases, with 9 bases left between them.

J is TRBJ2-3 and V is TRBV24-1; 11 bases match TRBD2. The CDR3 totals 17 residues. The V and J ends lost 3 bases and 2 bases, in that order; junction bases with no gene match: 6. Germline CDR1 and CDR2: KGHDR and SFDVKD. The CDR3 reads CATSDPSSGGLTDTQYF. DNA for the CDR3: TGTGCCACCAGTGATCCTTCTAGCGGGGGGCTCACAGATACGCAGTATTTT.

The CDR3 DNA reads as TGCGCCAGCAGTCAATCGACAGTTCAGCCCCAGCATTTT. It specifies CASSQSTVQPQHF. V usage is TRBV23-1 and J usage is TRBJ1-5; TRBD1 is a possible D gene (5 bases). TRBV23-1 carries the ORF label, with uncertain function. The CDR3 contains 13 residues. V lost 0 bases and J 6 bases, leaving 6 bases between the germline ends.

V gene TRBV18 combines with J gene TRBJ2-1, with 11 positions matching TRBD2. CDR1 and CDR2 (germline): KGHSH, LQKENI. After removal of 5 bases from V and 8 bases from J, the junction contained 8 bases not matched to a gene. This CDR3 comprises 15 residues. The CDR3 nucleotides are TGTGCCAGCTCAGGCACTAGCGGGGGTGTCGATGAGCAGTTCTTC. It specifies CASSGTSGGVDEQFF.

This clonotype was seen a handful of times. This rearrangement joins TRBV12-3 or TRBV12-4 to TRBJ1-5; D unresolved. The V and J ends lost 2 bases and 5 bases respectively, with 13 bases between them. The CDR3 is 15 amino acids. CDR3 in amino acids: CASSLRTFAHQPQHF. For the CDR3, the DNA is TGTGCCAGCAGTTTACGTACTTTTGCGCATCAGCCCCAGCATTTT.

The chain employs TRBV4-1 and TRBJ1-1; D gene uncertain. Trimming cost V 5 bases and J 3 bases, with 13 bases left between them. This CDR3 has 14 amino acids. The V gene's germline CDR1 is MGHRA and CDR2 YSYEKL. CDR3 DNA: TGCGCCAGCAGCTATGGACCCCTGGACACTGAAGCTTTCTTT. It specifies CASSYGPLDTEAFF.

The chain combines TRBV10-3 with TRBJ2-2, with 7 bases lining up with TRBD1. This CDR3 is built from 14 residues. V lost 6 bases and J lost 6; bases outside the gene matches: 7. Germline values: CDR1 ENHRY, CDR2 SYGVKD. CDR3 loop: CAISSTGSPGELFF. The DNA of the CDR3 is TGTGCCATCAGCTCGACAGGGTCTCCCGGGGAGCTGTTTTTT.

This clonotype came up a few times. The chain uses TRBV29-1 and TRBJ2-4; D remains ambiguous. Germline CDR1 SQVTM, CDR2 ANQGSEA. This CDR3 has 12 residues. The V gene lost 4 bases and the J gene lost 8 bases, with 12 bases spanning the gap. The CDR3, as DNA: TGCAGCGTTGGACCACAGACGGACATTCAGTACTTC. Amino acid sequence: CSVGPQTDIQYF.

Only one count was recorded for this clonotype. The chain is built from TRBV2 and TRBJ2-3; D unclear. V shed 3 bases and J shed 7 bases, with 8 bases lying between them. The CDR3 spans 12 residues. CDR1 and CDR2 (germline): SNHLY, FYNNEI. The CDR3 DNA is TGTGCCAGCAGTGAGGGTGGGAATACGCAGTATTTT. Amino acid sequence: CASSEGGNTQYF.

The chain recombines TRBV29-1 with TRBJ1-5; TRBD1 might be the D (5 bases). Germline V gene data show CDR1 as SQVTM and CDR2 as ANQGSEA. The CDR3 length is 15 residues. Trimming took 4 bases from V and 6 from J, leaving 19 bases between them. CDR3 amino acids: CSVVVRADQPQPQHF. CDR3 coding DNA: TGCAGCGTTGTAGTCAGGGCAGATCAGCCTCAGCCCCAGCATTTT.

The genes are TRBV12-3 or TRBV12-4 and TRBJ1-1; D is undetermined. CDR3 length equals 13 residues. The germline V and J ends were trimmed by 6 bases and 1 base, with 9 bases remaining between them. CDR3 DNA: TGTGCCAGCAGGACACTCCGGAACACTGAAGCTTTCTTT. This gives the protein CASRTLRNTEAFF.

The chain couples TRBV19 to TRBJ2-3, with 8 bases matching TRBD2. After removal of 10 bases from V and 2 bases from J, the junction contained 2 bases not matched to a gene. Germline V lookup: CDR1 LNHDA, CDR2 SQIVND (reference sequence). The CDR3 is 12 residues long. The CDR3 is CATRGDTDTQYF. CDR3 sequence (DNA): TGTGCCACGCGGGGGGACACAGATACGCAGTATTTT.

The chain uses TRBV29-1 and TRBJ2-7, with 14 bases fitting TRBD2. CDR3 length equals 17 residues. J was trimmed by 3 bases and V by 6 bases; bases with no gene match: 13. Germline V gene sequence: CDR1 SQVTM, CDR2 ANQGSEA. The CDR3 coding sequence is TGCAGCGTAGCCGGGACTGCCGGGACTAGCGGGAGCTACGAGCAGTACTTC. Amino acids: CSVAGTAGTSGSYEQYF.

The J gene is TRBJ2-1, the V gene TRBV7-9; 7 bases agree with TRBD2. CDR1 and CDR2 from the germline V gene are SEHNR and FQNEAQ (reference sequence). This CDR3 is 14 amino acids long. Trimming took 5 bases from V and 6 from J; bases not matched to a gene: 7. CDR3 region: CASSMGLSPNEQFF. CDR3 DNA: TGTGCCAGCAGCATGGGACTAAGTCCCAATGAGCAGTTCTTC. Based on the CDR3 plus reference TRBV7-9 and TRBJ2-1, the full variable domain is DTGVSQNPRHKITKRGQNVTFRCDPISEHNRLYWYRQTLGQGPEFLTYFQNEAQLEKSRLLSDRFSAERPKGSFSTLEIQRTEQGDSAMYLCASSMGLSPNEQFFGPGTRLTVL.

This sequence joins TRBV29-1 and TRBJ1-2; TRBD1 matches 7 bases. Germline loops: CDR1 SQVTM, CDR2 ANQGSEA. The CDR3 spans 17 residues. Trimming removed 2 bases from V and 7 bases from J; junction bases left unmatched: 19. The CDR3 nucleotides read TGCAGCGTTGAATCACCCCTACGTTCGACAGGGTGGAGTGGCTACACCTTC. This sequence encodes CSVESPLRSTGWSGYTF.

The genes are TRBV6-1 and TRBJ1-5; no definite D call. Germline V gene lookup returns CDR1 MNHNS and CDR2 SASEGT. V lost 6 bases and J 2 bases, leaving 2 bases between the germline ends. CDR3 length equals 11 residues. The CDR3 spells CASSGNQPQHF. CDR3 DNA sequence: TGTGCCAGCAGCGGCAATCAGCCCCAGCATTTT.

The chain uses TRBV6-1 and TRBJ2-1; possibly TRBD2 for D (5 bases). This CDR3 contains 11 residues. Germline-derived CDR1 and CDR2 are MNHNS and SASEGT. The V gene lost 6 bases and the J gene lost 6 bases, with 6 bases spanning the gap. In DNA, the CDR3 is TGTGCCAGCAGCGGGATCAATGAGCAGTTCTTC. Amino acids: CASSGINEQFF.

The V gene is TRBV6-5, the J gene TRBJ2-3; 8 bases match TRBD1. Germline V gene lookup returns CDR1 MNHEY and CDR2 SVGAGI. The V gene end was trimmed by 4 bases and the J gene end by 1 base; junction bases not matched to a gene: 7. The CDR3 is 16 residues long. CDR3 protein: CASSFPGTGGTDTQYF. The CDR3 nucleotides read TGTGCCAGCAGTTTCCCCGGGACAGGAGGCACAGATACGCAGTATTTT.

This clonotype was observed a single time. The chain links TRBV19 to TRBJ2-1; no clear D. CDR3 length: 15 amino acids. Germline V lookup: CDR1 LNHDA, CDR2 SQIVND (reference sequence). Trimming left V 4 bases short and J 3 bases short, with 13 bases between. For the CDR3, the DNA is TGTGCCAGTAGTAGAAGGACGGCCAACTACAATGAGCAGTTCTTC. It specifies CASSRRTANYNEQFF.